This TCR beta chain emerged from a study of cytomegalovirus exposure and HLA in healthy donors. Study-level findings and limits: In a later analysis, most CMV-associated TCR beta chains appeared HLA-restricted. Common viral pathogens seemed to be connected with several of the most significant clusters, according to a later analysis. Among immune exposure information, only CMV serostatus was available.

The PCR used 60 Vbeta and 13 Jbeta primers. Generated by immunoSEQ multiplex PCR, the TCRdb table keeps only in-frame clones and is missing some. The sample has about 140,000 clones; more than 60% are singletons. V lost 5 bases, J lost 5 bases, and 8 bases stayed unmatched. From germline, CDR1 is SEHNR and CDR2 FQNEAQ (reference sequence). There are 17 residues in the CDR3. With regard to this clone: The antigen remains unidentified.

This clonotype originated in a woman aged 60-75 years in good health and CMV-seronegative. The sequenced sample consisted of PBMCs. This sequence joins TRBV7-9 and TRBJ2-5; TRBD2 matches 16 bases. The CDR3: CASSTGTSGGAGETQYF. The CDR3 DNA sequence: TGTGCCAGCAGCACCGGGACTAGCGGGGGGGCCGGGGAGACCCAGTACTTC. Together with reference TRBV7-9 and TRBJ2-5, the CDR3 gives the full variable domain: DTGVSQNPRHKITKRGQNVTFRCDPISEHNRLYWYRQTLGQGPEFLTYFQNEAQLEKSRLLSDRFSAERPKGSFSTLEIQRTEQGDSAMYLCASSTGTSGGAGETQYFGPGTRLLVL.